The 18 T cell receptor beta chains given below trace back to one sample, sequenced in a study of blood T cell repertoires in COVID-19. Clones were sequenced by immunoSEQ multiplex PCR, and TCRdb holds only the in-frame ones, with some missing. The sample comprises about 150,000 clones, about 90% of which are singletons, and about 0.55% rests with the top ten. The sequencing sample was made of peripheral blood. The receptors were sampled from a man aged 50 or older with acute or convalescent COVID-19.

The rearrangement uses TRBV3-1 (or the pseudogene TRBV3-2) and TRBJ2-1; 9 bases fit TRBD1. With V trimmed by 1 base and J by 7 bases, 8 bases remained unmatched. The germline CDR1 and CDR2 sequences are LGHDT and YNNKEL (reference sequence). The CDR3 has 16 amino acids. The CDR3 DNA follows: TGTGCCAGCAGCCAAGGGTGGGACAGGGCTAGGAATGAGCAGTTCTTC. This sequence encodes CASSQGWDRARNEQFF.

This sequence joins TRBV6-6 and TRBJ1-2; D perhaps matches TRBD1 (5 bases). Germline V gene sequence: CDR1 MNHNY, CDR2 SVGAGI (reference sequence). The CDR3 spans 14 residues. Deletions cut 0 bases from V and 8 bases from J, with 13 bases between. The DNA for the CDR3 is TGTGCCAGCAGTTACTCCGGCAGGGTTTTGGGCTACACCTTC. Translation gives CASSYSGRVLGYTF.

The chain joins TRBV6-5 to TRBJ2-2; D not resolved. Trimming pared 6 bases from V and 3 bases from J, leaving 11 bases between. This CDR3 spans 14 amino acids. CDR1 is MNHEY, CDR2 SVGAGI, per germline. Written as DNA, the CDR3 is TGTGCCAGCAGCGCCCCCCGGTACACCGGGGAGCTGTTTTTT. It is translated as CASSAPRYTGELFF.

This clone was seen just once. This sequence joins TRBV30 and TRBJ1-6; tentative D call: TRBD1 (6 bases). V was shortened by 0 bases and J by 0 bases, with 6 bases between the two germline ends. The CDR3 length is 15 residues. Germline CDR1 is GTSNPN and CDR2 is SVGIG (reference sequence). CDR3 coding DNA: TGTGCCTGGAGTGTACAGGGCTCCTATAATTCACCCCTCCACTTT. This encodes CAWSVQGSYNSPLHF.

The chain has TRBV4-1 and TRBJ1-1; tentatively, D is TRBD1 (5 bases). V lost 6 bases to trimming and J lost 4 bases, with 15 bases between them. CDR1 is MGHRA and CDR2 is YSYEKL in the germline V gene. The CDR3 is made up of 14 amino acids. The CDR3, as DNA: TGCGCCAGCAGGGGGCCCCTCCGTGGCACTGAAGCTTTCTTT. Translation: CASRGPLRGTEAFF.

The chain has TRBV5-1 and TRBJ2-3, with 11 bases identical to TRBD1. The CDR3 is made up of 15 amino acids. The trim removed 3 bases at V and 5 bases at J, leaving 5 bases unmatched. Germline lookup yields CDR1 SGHRS and CDR2 YFSETQ. CDR3 in DNA: TGCGCCAGCAGCTCGGACAGGGGGCATGTAGATACGCAGTATTTT. Amino acid sequence: CASSSDRGHVDTQYF.

The chain couples TRBV7-6 to TRBJ2-1; maybe TRBD2 (5 bases). V lost 1 base, J lost 8 bases, and 12 bases lay in between. This CDR3 is 14 amino acids long. Germline V gene sequence: CDR1 SGHVS, CDR2 FNYEAQ. As DNA, the CDR3 is TGTGCCAGCAGCTTAGGTCGGGGAATGGATGAGCAGTTCTTC. Its translation is CASSLGRGMDEQFF.

The chain employs TRBV10-2 and TRBJ1-1; D is possibly TRBD1 (5 bases). The CDR3 has 14 residues. Trimming took 0 bases from V and 1 from J, leaving 6 bases between them. CDR1 WSHSY and CDR2 SAAADI come from the germline V gene. The CDR3 nucleotides are TGCGCCAGCAGTGAGTCGCAGGGGAACACTGAAGCTTTCTTT. Protein: CASSESQGNTEAFF.

This clone has only one observation. This chain links TRBV5-1 with TRBJ2-3, with 10 nucleotides matching TRBD2. CDR1 is SGHRS, CDR2 YFSETQ, per germline. The V segment lost 0 bases and the J segment 2 bases; nucleotides outside the gene matches: 9. This CDR3 has 18 residues. CDR3 region: CASSLADVGLAVTDTQYF. In nucleotides, the CDR3 is TGCGCCAGCAGCTTGGCCGACGTTGGACTAGCGGTCACAGATACGCAGTATTTT.

V gene TRBV13 combines with J gene TRBJ2-5; 11 bases agree with TRBD2. The CDR3 totals 15 residues. Unmatched junction bases numbered 5, after V lost 4 bases and J lost 4 bases. In germline, CDR1 is PRHDT, CDR2 FYEKMQ (reference sequence). The CDR3 DNA sequence: TGTGCCAGCAGCTCCCCTGGGACTAGCGGAGAGACCCAGTACTTC. Translated: CASSSPGTSGETQYF.

The chain joins TRBV18 to TRBJ1-5, with a tentative D call TRBD1 (6 bases). The germline gives CDR1 KGHSH, CDR2 LQKENI. Trimming left V 3 bases short and J 4 bases short, with 10 bases between. The CDR3 runs 14 residues. The CDR3 DNA is TGTGCCAGCTCACCCGACAGGAAAAATCAGCCCCAGCATTTT. Translating it yields CASSPDRKNQPQHF.

J is TRBJ2-1 and V is TRBV5-8, with a possible D match to TRBD1 (5 bases). CDR1 SGHTS and CDR2 YDEGEE come from the germline V gene. V was clipped by 3 bases and J by 2 bases, with 12 bases between them. The CDR3 is made up of 15 amino acids. CDR3 sequence reads: CASSSFRGAYNEQFF. The DNA for the CDR3 is TGTGCCAGCAGCTCTTTTAGGGGCGCCTACAATGAGCAGTTCTTC.

The V gene is TRBV27, the J gene TRBJ2-7; D is perhaps TRBD1 (6 bases). Trimming shortened V by 6 bases and J by 3 bases, and 15 bases separated the two germline ends. In germline, CDR1 is MNHEY, CDR2 SMNVEV (reference sequence). This CDR3 region has 14 residues. This chain's CDR3 is CASRRPGTSYEQYF. The DNA of the CDR3 is TGTGCCAGCAGACGACCCGGGACAAGCTACGAGCAGTACTTC.

On this clone: Other DNA sequences in the same sample also yield this CDR3. The genes are TRBV7-2 and TRBJ1-2; possibly TRBD1 for D (6 bases). Deletions cut 1 base from V and 5 bases from J, with 17 bases between. This CDR3 contains 16 residues. CDR1 is SGHTA and CDR2 is FQGNSA in the germline V gene. The CDR3 DNA follows: TGTGCCAGCAGCTTAGTAGGAGGGGGGGGCGTTTATGGCTACACCTTC. Translating gives CASSLVGGGGVYGYTF.

The DNA of the CDR3 is TGTGCCAGCAGCGTAGGAGACAGGGGGCAAGGAAACACCATATATTTT. Residues: CASSVGDRGQGNTIYF. This sequence joins TRBV9 and TRBJ1-3; the match to TRBD1 covers 10 bases. J gave up 4 bases and V 0 bases, and 4 bases lay outside the gene matches. CDR1 and CDR2 (germline): SGDLS, YYNGEE. The CDR3 spans 16 residues.

V and J are TRBV6-6 and TRBJ1-2, with D possibly matching TRBD1 (6 bases). V gave up 7 bases and J gave up 4 bases, with 10 bases separating them. Germline V gives CDR1 MNHNY, CDR2 SVGAGI (reference sequence). The CDR3 covers 12 residues. CDR3 DNA: TGTGCCAGCACCGGGGGGCCCTATGGCTACACCTTC. Its translation: CASTGGPYGYTF.

The chain employs TRBV10-3 and TRBJ1-4; TRBD1 matches 10 bases. The CDR3 runs to 16 residues. The germline gives CDR1 ENHRY, CDR2 SYGVKD. V lost 3 bases to trimming and J lost 8 bases; unmatched junction nucleotides: 9. The CDR3 nucleotides read TGTGCCATCAGTGACTCTGCCGGGACAGGGGTCGAAAAACTGTTTTTT. This encodes CAISDSAGTGVEKLFF.

The rearrangement links TRBV19 to TRBJ2-1; 13 bases fit TRBD2. The CDR3 runs 15 residues. V trimming: 4 bases; J trimming: 6 bases; junction bases outside the gene matches: 3. Germline V gives CDR1 LNHDA, CDR2 SQIVND (reference sequence). As DNA, the CDR3 is TGTGCCAGTAGTACCGGGACTAGCGGGATCAATGAGCAGTTCTTC. It codes for CASSTGTSGINEQFF.